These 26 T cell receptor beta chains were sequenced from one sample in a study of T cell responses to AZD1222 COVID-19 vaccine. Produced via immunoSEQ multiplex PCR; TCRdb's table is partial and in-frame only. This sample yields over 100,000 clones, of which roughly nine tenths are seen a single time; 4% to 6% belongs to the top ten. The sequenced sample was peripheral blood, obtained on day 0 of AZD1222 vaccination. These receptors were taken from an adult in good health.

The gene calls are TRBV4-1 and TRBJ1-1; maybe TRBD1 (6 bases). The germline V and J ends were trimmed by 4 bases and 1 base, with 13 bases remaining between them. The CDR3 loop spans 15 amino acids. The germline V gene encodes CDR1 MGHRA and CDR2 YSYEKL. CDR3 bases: TGCGCCAGCAGCCCAGCGGGACAACAGAACACTGAAGCTTTCTTT. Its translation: CASSPAGQQNTEAFF.

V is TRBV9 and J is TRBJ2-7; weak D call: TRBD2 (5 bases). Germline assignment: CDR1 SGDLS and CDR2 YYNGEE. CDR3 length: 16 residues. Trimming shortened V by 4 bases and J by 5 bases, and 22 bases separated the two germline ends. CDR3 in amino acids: CASSLQLASPEDEQYF. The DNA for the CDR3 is TGTGCCAGCAGCCTCCAGTTAGCTAGCCCAGAGGACGAGCAGTACTTC.

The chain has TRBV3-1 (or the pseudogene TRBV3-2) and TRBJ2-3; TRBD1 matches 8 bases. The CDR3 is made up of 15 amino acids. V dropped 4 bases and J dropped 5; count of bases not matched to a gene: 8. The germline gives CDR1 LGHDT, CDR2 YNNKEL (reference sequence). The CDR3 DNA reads TGTGCCAGCAGCCCCCTGACAGGGGCTGGAGATACGCAGTATTTT. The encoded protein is CASSPLTGAGDTQYF.

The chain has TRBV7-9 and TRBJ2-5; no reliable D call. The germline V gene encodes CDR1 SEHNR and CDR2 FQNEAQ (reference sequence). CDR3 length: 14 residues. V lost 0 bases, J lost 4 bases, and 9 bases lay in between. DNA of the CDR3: TGTGCCAGCAGCTTAGCGGTGGGTCGAGAGACCCAGTACTTC. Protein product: CASSLAVGRETQYF.

The CDR3 reads CASSQGGSKGELFF. The CDR3 DNA sequence: TGTGCCAGCAGCCAAGGAGGATCCAAGGGGGAGCTGTTTTTT. The chain recombines TRBV14 with TRBJ2-2; D remains ambiguous. This CDR3 is built from 14 residues. The ends were cut back, 1 base at V and 8 bases at J, with 11 bases in the middle. Germline V CDR1 and CDR2: SGHDN, FVKESK.

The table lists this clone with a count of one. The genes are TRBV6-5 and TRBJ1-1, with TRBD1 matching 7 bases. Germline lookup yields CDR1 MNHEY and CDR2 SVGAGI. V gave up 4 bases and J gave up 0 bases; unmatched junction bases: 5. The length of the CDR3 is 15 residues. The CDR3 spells CASSFGTALNTEAFF. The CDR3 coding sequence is TGTGCCAGCAGTTTTGGGACAGCCCTGAACACTGAAGCTTTCTTT.

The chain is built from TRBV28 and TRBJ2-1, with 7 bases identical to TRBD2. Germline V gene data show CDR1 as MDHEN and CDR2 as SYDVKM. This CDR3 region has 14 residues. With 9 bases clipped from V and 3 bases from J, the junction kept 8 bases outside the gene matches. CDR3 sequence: CASQSGVHYNEQFF. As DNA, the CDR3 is TGTGCCAGTCAAAGCGGGGTACACTACAATGAGCAGTTCTTC.

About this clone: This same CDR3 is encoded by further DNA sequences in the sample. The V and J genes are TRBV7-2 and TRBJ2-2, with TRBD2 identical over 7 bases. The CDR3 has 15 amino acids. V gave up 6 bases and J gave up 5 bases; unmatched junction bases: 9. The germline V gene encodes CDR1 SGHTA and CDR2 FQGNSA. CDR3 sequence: CASSLRLAGTGELFF. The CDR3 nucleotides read TGTGCCAGCAGTTTGAGACTAGCAGGGACCGGGGAGCTGTTTTTT.

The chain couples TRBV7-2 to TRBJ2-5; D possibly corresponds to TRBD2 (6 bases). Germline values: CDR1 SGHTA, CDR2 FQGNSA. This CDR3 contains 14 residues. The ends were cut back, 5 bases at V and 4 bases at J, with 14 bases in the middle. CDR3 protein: CASSIGRRGETQYF. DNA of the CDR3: TGTGCCAGCAGCATCGGAAGGAGGGGAGAGACCCAGTACTTC.

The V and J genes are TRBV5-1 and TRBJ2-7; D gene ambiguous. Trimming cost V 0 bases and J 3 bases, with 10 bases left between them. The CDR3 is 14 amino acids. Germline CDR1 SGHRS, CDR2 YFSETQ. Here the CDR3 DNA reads TGCGCCAGCAGCTTGGGGAACAGCTTCTACGAGCAGTACTTC. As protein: CASSLGNSFYEQYF.

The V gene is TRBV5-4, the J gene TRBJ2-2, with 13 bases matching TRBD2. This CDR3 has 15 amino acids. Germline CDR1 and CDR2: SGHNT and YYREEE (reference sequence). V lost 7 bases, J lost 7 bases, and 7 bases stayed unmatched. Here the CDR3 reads CASQRTSGSVGELFF. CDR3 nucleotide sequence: TGTGCCAGCCAACGGACTAGCGGGAGTGTCGGGGAGCTGTTTTTT.

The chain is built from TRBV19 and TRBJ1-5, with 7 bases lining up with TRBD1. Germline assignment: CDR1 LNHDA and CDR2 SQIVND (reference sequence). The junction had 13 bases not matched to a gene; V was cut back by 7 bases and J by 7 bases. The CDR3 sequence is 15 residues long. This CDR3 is CASTPQRGQYQPQHF. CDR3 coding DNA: TGTGCCAGTACCCCACAAAGGGGACAGTACCAGCCCCAGCATTTT. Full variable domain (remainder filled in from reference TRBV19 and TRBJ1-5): DGGITQSPKYLFRKEGQNVTLSCEQNLNHDAMYWYRQDPGQGLRLIYYSQIVNDFQKGDIAEGYSVSREKKESFPLTVTSAQKNPTAFYLCASTPQRGQYQPQHFGDGTRLSIL.

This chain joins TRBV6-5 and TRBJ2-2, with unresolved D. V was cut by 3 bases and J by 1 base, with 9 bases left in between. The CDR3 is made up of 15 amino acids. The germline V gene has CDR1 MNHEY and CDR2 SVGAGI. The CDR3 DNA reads TGTGCCAGCAGTTATACATCCAGGAACACCGGGGAGCTGTTTTTT. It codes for CASSYTSRNTGELFF.

The CDR3 loop is CASSGTYTLGTQYF. The CDR3, as DNA: TGTGCCAGCAGTGGGACTTATACCCTGGGGACCCAGTACTTC. This chain connects TRBV28 to TRBJ2-5, with a weak D call TRBD2 (6 bases). The CDR3 contains 14 residues. In germline, CDR1 is MDHEN, CDR2 SYDVKM. V was clipped by 5 bases and J by 7 bases, with 17 bases between them. The whole variable domain, filled in from reference TRBV28 and TRBJ2-5, reads DVKVTQSSRYLVKRTGEKVFLECVQDMDHENMFWYRQDPGLGLRLIYFSYDVKMKEKGDIPEGYSVSREKKERFSLILESASTNQTSMYLCASSGTYTLGTQYFGPGTRLLVL.

This CDR3 reads CASSQPGQITYEQYF. In DNA, the CDR3 is TGTGCCAGCAGTCAACCGGGACAGATAACCTACGAGCAGTACTTC. The J gene is TRBJ2-7, the V gene TRBV6-2 or TRBV6-3, with TRBD1 matching 7 bases. The J segment lost 2 bases and the V segment lost 5 bases, leaving 9 bases of the junction unmatched. The CDR3 loop spans 15 amino acids. Germline CDR1 is MNHEY and CDR2 is SVGEGT.

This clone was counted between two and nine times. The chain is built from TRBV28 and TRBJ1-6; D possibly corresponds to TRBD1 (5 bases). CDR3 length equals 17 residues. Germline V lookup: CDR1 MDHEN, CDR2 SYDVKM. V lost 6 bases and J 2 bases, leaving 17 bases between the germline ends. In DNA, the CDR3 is TGTGCCAGCAGATTCCCCTTCAGGGTACCCTATAATTCACCCCTCCACTTT. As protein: CASRFPFRVPYNSPLHF.

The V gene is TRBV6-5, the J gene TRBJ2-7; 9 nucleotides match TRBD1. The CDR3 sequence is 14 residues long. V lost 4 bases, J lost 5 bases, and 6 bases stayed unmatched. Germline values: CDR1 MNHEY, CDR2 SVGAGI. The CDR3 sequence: CASSLGQGRNEQYF. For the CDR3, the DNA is TGTGCCAGCAGTTTGGGACAGGGTAGGAACGAGCAGTACTTC.

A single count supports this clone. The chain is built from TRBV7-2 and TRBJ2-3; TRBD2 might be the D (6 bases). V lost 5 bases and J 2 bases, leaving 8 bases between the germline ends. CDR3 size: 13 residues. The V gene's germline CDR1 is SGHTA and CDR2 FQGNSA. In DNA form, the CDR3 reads TGTGCCAGCAGCAGGGACTTCACAGATACGCAGTATTTT. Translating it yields CASSRDFTDTQYF.

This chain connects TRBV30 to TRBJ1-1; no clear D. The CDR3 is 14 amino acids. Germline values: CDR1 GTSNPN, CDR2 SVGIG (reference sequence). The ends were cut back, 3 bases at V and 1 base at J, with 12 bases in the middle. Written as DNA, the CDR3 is TGTGCCTGGAGCCTCAGCGCAGCGAACACTGAAGCTTTCTTT. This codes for CAWSLSAANTEAFF. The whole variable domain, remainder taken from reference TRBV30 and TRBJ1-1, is SQTIHQWPATLVQPVGSPLSLECTVEGTSNPNLYWYRQAAGRGLQLLFYSVGIGQISSEVPQNLSASRPQDRQFILSSKKLLLSDSGFYLCAWSLSAANTEAFFGQGTRLTVV.

The CDR3 here is CASSKGEVWETQYF. The CDR3 nucleotides read TGTGCCAGCAGCAAAGGAGAGGTTTGGGAGACCCAGTACTTC. J is TRBJ2-5 and V is TRBV21-1; no DNA check was done on the table's D call, TRBD2. TRBV21-1 is noted as a pseudogene. This CDR3 region has 14 residues.

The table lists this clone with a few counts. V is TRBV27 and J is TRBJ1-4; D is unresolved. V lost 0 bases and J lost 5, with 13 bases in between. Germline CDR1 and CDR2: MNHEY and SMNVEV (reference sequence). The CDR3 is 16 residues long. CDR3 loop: CASSLSRAAWNEKLFF. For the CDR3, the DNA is TGTGCCAGCAGTTTATCACGGGCAGCGTGGAATGAAAAACTGTTTTTT.

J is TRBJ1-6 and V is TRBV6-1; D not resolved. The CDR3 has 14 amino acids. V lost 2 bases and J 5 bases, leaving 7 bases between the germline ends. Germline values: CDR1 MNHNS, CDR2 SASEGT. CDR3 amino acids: CASSEWDNNSPLHF. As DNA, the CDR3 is TGTGCCAGCAGTGAATGGGATAATAATTCACCCCTCCACTTT.

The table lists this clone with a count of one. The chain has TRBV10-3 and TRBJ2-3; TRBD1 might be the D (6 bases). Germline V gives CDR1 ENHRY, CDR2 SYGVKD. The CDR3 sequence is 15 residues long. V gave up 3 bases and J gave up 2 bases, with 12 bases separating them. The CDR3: CAISEQGTATDTQYF. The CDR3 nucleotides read TGTGCCATCAGTGAACAGGGAACGGCCACAGATACGCAGTATTTT.

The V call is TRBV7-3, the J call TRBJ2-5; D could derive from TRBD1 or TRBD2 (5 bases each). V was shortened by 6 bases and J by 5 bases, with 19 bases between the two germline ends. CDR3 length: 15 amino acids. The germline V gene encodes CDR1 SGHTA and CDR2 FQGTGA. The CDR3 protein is CASSDQDSPGETQYF. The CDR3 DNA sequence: TGTGCCAGCAGTGACCAGGACTCCCCAGGGGAGACCCAGTACTTC.

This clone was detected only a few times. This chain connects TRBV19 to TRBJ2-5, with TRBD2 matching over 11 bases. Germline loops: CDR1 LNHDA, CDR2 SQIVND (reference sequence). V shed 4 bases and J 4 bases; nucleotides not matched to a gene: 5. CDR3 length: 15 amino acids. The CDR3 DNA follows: TGTGCCAGTAGTACTCCTAGCGGGGGGAGAGAGACCCAGTACTTC. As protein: CASSTPSGGRETQYF.

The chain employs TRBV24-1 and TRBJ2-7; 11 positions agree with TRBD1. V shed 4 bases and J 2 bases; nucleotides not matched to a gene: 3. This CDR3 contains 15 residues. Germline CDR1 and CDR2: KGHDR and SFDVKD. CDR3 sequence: CATSDAGQGAYEQYF. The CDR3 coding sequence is TGTGCCACCAGTGACGCGGGACAGGGGGCCTACGAGCAGTACTTC.